The T cell receptor beta chain described here comes from a study of shared clonotypes between healthy human individuals. Study context: Samples came from a couple of female and three male donors aged 18 to 49. Used for every donor were three CD4 naive, three CD4 memory, two CD8 naive and one CD8 memory plate. Regarding the study as a whole: Sorted-subset sequencing was shown by rarefaction to be incomplete despite large depth.

Researchers partitioned CD4+ cells into CD45RA+ naive and CD45RA-negative memory subsets. Assay: immunoSEQ multiplex PCR; the TCRdb copy retains only in-frame clones and omits some. The sample has over a million clones, around 82% seen once. Remarks on this clone: The antigen is undetermined.

Sequencing used memory CD4+ T cells from PBMCs. Described subset: CD45RA-negative fraction. This receptor was identified in a man younger than 35 in good health. Some clones in this sample may be carry-over from other donors' samples.

The CDR3 spells CASSPRTRTNNEQFF. Here the CDR3 DNA reads TGTGCCAGCTCGCCCCGCACAAGGACAAACAATGAGCAGTTCTTC. This chain connects TRBV18 to TRBJ2-1, with D possibly being TRBD1 (5 bases). Trimming removed 6 bases at V and 5 bases at J, with 17 bases between. The germline CDR1 and CDR2 sequences are KGHSH and LQKENI. This CDR3 region has 15 residues.